This T cell receptor beta chain was captured by sequencing in a study of post-analysis software for immune sequencing data. The wider study: The disease courses covered relapsing-remitting, secondary progressive and progressive-relapsing multiple sclerosis.

Study-level points and caveats: Multiple sclerosis was associated with a significant reduction in normalized Chao1 diversity relative to controls. Five or six TRBV segments, TRBV5-6, TRBV5-1 and TRBV20-1 among them, were found more frequent in patients than controls.

A word on this clonotype: Its antigen is not known.

The CDR3 totals 11 residues. cDNA libraries for TCR beta contained unique molecular identifiers. TCRdb redid the calling of the PCR reads with MiXCR, one entry per CDR3 protein. The sample records hundreds of thousands of distinct CDR3 sequences, 30% being singletons. Sequenced input: blood. The rearrangement links TRBV12-3 or TRBV12-4 to TRBJ2-5; D unclear. The closer fit of TRBJ2-7 to the DNA end suggests the J call may be wrong. The sequence was obtained from a girl aged 10 to 17 with multiple sclerosis. The CDR3 region is CASSVSAEQYF. CDR3 nucleotides: TGTGCCAGCAGCGTATCTGCCGAGCAGTACTTC.